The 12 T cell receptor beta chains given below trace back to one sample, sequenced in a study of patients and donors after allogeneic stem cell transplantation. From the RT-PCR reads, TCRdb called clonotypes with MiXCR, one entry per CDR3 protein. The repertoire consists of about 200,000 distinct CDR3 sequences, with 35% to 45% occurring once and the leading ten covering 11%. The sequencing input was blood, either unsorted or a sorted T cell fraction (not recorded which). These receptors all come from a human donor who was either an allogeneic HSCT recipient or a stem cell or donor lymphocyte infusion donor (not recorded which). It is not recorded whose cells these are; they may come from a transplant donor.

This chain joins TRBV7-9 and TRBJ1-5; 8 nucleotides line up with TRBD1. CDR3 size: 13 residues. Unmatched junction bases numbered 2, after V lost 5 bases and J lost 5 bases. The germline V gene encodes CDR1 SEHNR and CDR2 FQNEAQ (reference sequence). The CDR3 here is CASSTGQDQPQHF. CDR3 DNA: TGTGCCAGCAGCACGGGACAGGATCAGCCCCAGCATTTT.

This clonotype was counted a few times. The CDR3 DNA is TGCAGCGCAATCAATAGCAATCAGCCCCAGCATTTT. Amino acid sequence: CSAINSNQPQHF. The genes are TRBV20-1 and TRBJ1-5; unclear D gene. This CDR3 spans 12 amino acids. CDR1 and CDR2 (germline): DFQATT, SNEGSKA (reference sequence).

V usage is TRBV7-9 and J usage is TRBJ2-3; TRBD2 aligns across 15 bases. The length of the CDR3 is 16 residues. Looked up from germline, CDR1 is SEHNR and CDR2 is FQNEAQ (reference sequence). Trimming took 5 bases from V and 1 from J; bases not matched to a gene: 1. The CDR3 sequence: CASSRTSGGGTDTQYF. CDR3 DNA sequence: TGTGCCAGCAGCCGGACTAGCGGGGGGGGCACAGATACGCAGTATTTT.

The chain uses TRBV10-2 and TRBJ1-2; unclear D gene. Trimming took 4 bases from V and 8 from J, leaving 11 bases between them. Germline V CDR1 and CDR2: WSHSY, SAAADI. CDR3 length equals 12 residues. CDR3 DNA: TGCGCCAGCAGTGTCTCTCACGTCGGCTACACCTTC. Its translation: CASSVSHVGYTF.

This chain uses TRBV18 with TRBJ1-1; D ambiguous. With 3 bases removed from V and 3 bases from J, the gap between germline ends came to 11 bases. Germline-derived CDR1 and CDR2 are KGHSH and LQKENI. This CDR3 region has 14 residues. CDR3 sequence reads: CASSPGGRDTEAFF. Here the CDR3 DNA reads TGTGCCAGCTCACCCGGTGGGAGGGACACTGAAGCTTTCTTT.

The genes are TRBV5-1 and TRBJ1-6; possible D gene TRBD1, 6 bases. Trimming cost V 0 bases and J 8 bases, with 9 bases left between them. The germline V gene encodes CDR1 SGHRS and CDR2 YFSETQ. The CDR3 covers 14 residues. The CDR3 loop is CASSLGQVDSPLHF. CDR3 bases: TGCGCCAGCAGCTTGGGACAGGTGGATTCACCCCTCCACTTT.

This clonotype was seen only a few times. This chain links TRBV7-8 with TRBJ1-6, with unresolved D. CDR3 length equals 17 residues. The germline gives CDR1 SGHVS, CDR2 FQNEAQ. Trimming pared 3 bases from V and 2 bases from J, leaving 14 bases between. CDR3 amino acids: CASSFGPSTTYNSPLHF. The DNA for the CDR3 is TGTGCCAGCAGCTTCGGACCTTCGACAACCTATAATTCACCCCTCCACTTT.

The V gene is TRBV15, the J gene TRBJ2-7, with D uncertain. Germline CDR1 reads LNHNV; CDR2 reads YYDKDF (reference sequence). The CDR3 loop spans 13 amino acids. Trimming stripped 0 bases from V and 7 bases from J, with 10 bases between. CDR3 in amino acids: CATSRDPVDEQYF. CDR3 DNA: TGTGCCACCAGCAGAGATCCTGTGGATGAGCAGTACTTC.

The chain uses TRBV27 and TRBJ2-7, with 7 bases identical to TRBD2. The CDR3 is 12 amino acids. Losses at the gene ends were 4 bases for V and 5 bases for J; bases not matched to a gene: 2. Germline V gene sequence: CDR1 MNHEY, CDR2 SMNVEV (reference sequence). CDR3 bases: TGTGCCAGCAGTTCCCGGGGGGACGAGCAGTACTTC. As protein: CASSSRGDEQYF.

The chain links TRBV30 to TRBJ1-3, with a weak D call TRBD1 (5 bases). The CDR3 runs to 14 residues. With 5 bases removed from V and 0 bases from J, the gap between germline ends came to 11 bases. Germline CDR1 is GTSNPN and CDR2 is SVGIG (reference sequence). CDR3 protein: CAWHRKSSGNTIYF. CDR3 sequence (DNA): TGTGCCTGGCACAGGAAGAGCTCTGGAAACACCATATATTTT.

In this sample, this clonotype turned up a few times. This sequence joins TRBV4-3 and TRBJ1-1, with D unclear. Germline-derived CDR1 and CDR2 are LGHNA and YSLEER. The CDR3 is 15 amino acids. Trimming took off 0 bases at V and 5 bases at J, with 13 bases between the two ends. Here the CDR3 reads CASSQEIGVRTEAFF. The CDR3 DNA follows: TGCGCCAGCAGCCAAGAGATCGGGGTTCGTACTGAAGCTTTCTTT.

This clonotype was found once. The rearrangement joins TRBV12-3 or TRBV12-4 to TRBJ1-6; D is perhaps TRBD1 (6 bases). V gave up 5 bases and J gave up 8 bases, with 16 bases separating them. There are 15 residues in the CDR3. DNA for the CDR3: TGTGCCAGCAGTCGACGAGGACAGCCACATTCACCCCTCCACTTT. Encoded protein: CASSRRGQPHSPLHF.